This is a list of T cell receptor beta chains from one sample in a study of CD8 T cells in Susac syndrome. In TCRdb, the immunoSEQ multiplex PCR reads were re-called with MiXCR into one record per CDR3 protein. The table lists fewer than 250,000 distinct CDR3 sequences, approximately 94% of them singletons. The sequenced sample was CD4+ T cells from PBMCs. These receptors were obtained from a human donor in good health. Each CDR3 is given with its conserved first and last residue. The D gene is left open where the match is weak. Size is stated for part of the rows, as once, few or many counts, or as a class when the clone is expanded.

TRBJ2-6	TRBV4-1	-	once	CASSLMPGPVYSRANVLTF	TGCGCCAGCAGCCTAATGCCGGGACCTGTGTACTCTAGGGCCAACGTCCTGACTTTC
TRBJ2-6	TRBV2	-	-	CASRTRDPGANVLTF	TGTGCCAGCAGGACCAGGGATCCAGGGGCCAACGTCCTGACTTTC
TRBJ1-1	TRBV9	-	once	CASSVDPDGGVNTEAFF	TGTGCCAGCAGCGTAGACCCGGACGGTGGGGTAAACACTGAAGCTTTCTTT
TRBJ2-6	TRBV10-3	-	-	CAISGDNVLTF	TGTGCCATCAGTGGGGACAACGTCCTGACTTTC
TRBJ1-1	TRBV12-3/TRBV12-4	-	-	CASSLVHTNTEAFF	TGTGCCAGCAGTTTAGTACATACCAACACTGAAGCTTTCTTT
TRBJ1-3	TRBV5-1	-	-	CASSLAAGTGNTIYF	TGCGCCAGCAGCTTGGCCGCAGGGACTGGAAACACCATATATTTT
TRBJ2-3	TRBV5-6	-	-	CASSSPSPGTGTQYF	TGTGCCAGCAGCTCACCCTCCCCAGGAACGGGTACGCAGTATTTT
TRBJ1-3	TRBV6-6	TRBD1	-	CASSQGAKAGNTIYF	TGTGCCAGCAGTCAGGGGGCAAAGGCTGGAAACACCATATATTTT
TRBJ2-7	TRBV29-1	-	few	CSATGTYEQYF	TGCAGCGCCACAGGGACCTACGAGCAGTACTTC
TRBJ2-1	TRBV6-5	TRBD1	-	CASRLGQAYNEQFF	TGTGCCAGCAGGCTAGGACAGGCTTACAATGAGCAGTTCTTC
TRBJ2-7	TRBV1	-	-	CTSSRPAAGRYEQYF	TGCACCAGCAGCCGACCGGCCGCCGGACGCTACGAGCAGTACTTC
TRBJ2-3	TRBV2	TRBD1	-	CASNLDRANTQYF	TGTGCCAGCAACCTCGACAGGGCAAATACGCAGTATTTT
TRBJ2-6	TRBV6-1	-	-	CAIRKTEVGIPSGANVLTF	TGTGCCATAAGGAAGACGGAGGTGGGAATCCCCTCTGGGGCCAACGTCCTGACTTTC
TRBJ2-2	TRBV19	TRBD1	few	CASRLTGPDTGELFF	TGTGCCAGTAGACTGACAGGGCCCGACACCGGGGAGCTGTTTTTT
TRBJ1-2	TRBV28	-	-	CASSAPGPKIYGYTF	TGTGCCAGCAGTGCGCCGGGACCAAAAATCTATGGCTACACCTTC
TRBJ2-5	TRBV7-2	-	-	CASSLRLVETQYF	TGTGCCAGCAGCTTACGACTGGTGGAGACCCAGTACTTC
TRBJ1-1	TRBV9	-	-	CASSVGAVNTEAFF	TGTGCCAGCAGCGTAGGGGCAGTGAACACTGAAGCTTTCTTT
TRBJ2-5	TRBV19	-	-	CASSMPDGYQETQYF	TGTGCCAGTAGTATGCCGGACGGGTACCAAGAGACCCAGTACTTC
TRBJ2-5	TRBV4-2	TRBD2	-	CASSQVATSGGAQKTQYF	TGTGCCAGCAGCCAAGTAGCGACTAGCGGGGGGGCCCAAAAGACCCAGTACTTC
TRBJ2-1	TRBV6-2/TRBV6-3	-	once	CASSYSGFEQFF	TGTGCCAGCAGTTACTCCGGGTTCGAGCAGTTCTTC
TRBJ2-7	TRBV4-2	-	-	CASSQESLDRKVYF	TGTGCCAGCAGCCAAGAATCTCTAGATCGGAAGGTGTACTTC
TRBJ1-1	TRBV5-1	-	-	CASNINYRATEAFF	TGCGCCAGCAACATTAATTACAGGGCTACTGAAGCTTTCTTT
TRBJ2-7	TRBV3-1	-	-	CASSPDLGLLSDEQYF	TGTGCCAGCAGCCCCGATTTAGGACTTTTATCGGACGAGCAGTACTTC